The table lists the clone carrying this T cell receptor (beta chain) with a count of one. Its antigen is not identified. Peripheral blood came from all dose cohorts at three timepoints. The data were produced by immunoSEQ multiplex PCR, yet TCRdb's version contains in-frame clones alone and is incomplete. The table records about 77,000 clones, 75% to 90% of them present only once. These data belong to a study of OX40 agonist ivuxolimab in advanced cancers. For the study at large: Dose-escalation subjects each had hepatocellular carcinoma, melanoma, renal cell or head and neck cancer.

Study-level findings and limits: In a subset of nonresponders, normalized T-cell clonal expansion was also low. Expanded clones tended on average to be more numerous among CD8+ T cells than CD4+.

The TCR was taken from an adult with an advanced solid tumor such as melanoma, head and neck, liver or kidney cancer. The material sequenced was CD4+ or CD8+ T cells sorted from blood, taken in a trial of the OX40 agonist ivuxolimab.

The CDR3 reads CASSLEAGQGYGYTF. The CDR3 region has the DNA TGTGCCAGCAGCTTGGAGGCAGGGCAAGGCTATGGCTACACCTTC. V and J are TRBV5-4 and TRBJ1-2; weak D call: TRBD1 (5 bases). Germline CDR1 SGHNT, CDR2 YYREEE (reference sequence). The CDR3 covers 15 residues. Deletions cut 0 bases from V and 4 bases from J, with 13 bases between.